This T cell receptor beta chain was profiled in a study of blood T cells in healthy people across ages. A sample-barcoded 5' primer and a J-beta primer mix were used in a second PCR of roughly 6 to 11 cycles. MiXCR was run by TCRdb on the 5' RACE reads, yielding one entry per CDR3 protein. This sample carries 1.5 million to 1.9 million distinct CDR3 sequences, approximately 43% of them seen once, and the ten largest clones take roughly 3.7%. A single count supports this clonotype. The sequencing input was blood. This TCR was sampled from a woman aged 18-30 years in good health.

CDR3 sequence (DNA): TGTGCCAGCAGCCCTATAAGGAGGGAAAAACTGTTTTTT. Protein product: CASSPIRREKLFF. This chain links TRBV7-2 with TRBJ1-4; D remains ambiguous. The V gene's germline CDR1 is SGHTA and CDR2 FQGNSA. V lost 5 bases and J lost 8, with 12 bases in between. The CDR3 consists of 13 residues.